What follows are 32 T cell receptor beta chains derived from one specimen sequenced in a study of blood T cell repertoires in COVID-19. Sequencing was performed with immunoSEQ multiplex PCR; in TCRdb, only in-frame clones are kept and a portion is missing. Among some 89,000 clones listed, roughly 80% were seen once. The sequenced sample consisted of peripheral blood. All receptors derive from a man in his 60s with acute or convalescent COVID-19.

V gene TRBV15 combines with J gene TRBJ1-2; the match to TRBD1 covers 9 bases. The CDR3 length is 15 residues. V lost 6 bases to trimming and J lost 0 bases; unmatched junction nucleotides: 5. Per germline, CDR1 LNHNV and CDR2 YYDKDF (reference sequence). Here the CDR3 DNA reads TGTGCCACCAGTACGGACAGGGGAGCTAACTATGGCTACACCTTC. This translates into CATSTDRGANYGYTF.

This chain uses TRBV27 with TRBJ1-1; no clear D gene. The CDR3 length is 14 residues. CDR1 and CDR2 from the germline V gene are MNHEY and SMNVEV (reference sequence). V was shortened by 2 bases and J by 4 bases, with 11 bases between the two germline ends. CDR3 nucleotide sequence: TGTGCCAGCAGTTTACAGCGGGGTGCCACTGAAGCTTTCTTT. Translated: CASSLQRGATEAFF.

V is TRBV28 and J is TRBJ2-5, with 11 bases lining up with TRBD2. The CDR3 is 16 amino acids. Per the germline V gene, CDR1 is MDHEN and CDR2 is SYDVKM. The V and J ends lost 6 bases and 1 base, in that order; junction bases with no gene match: 7. CDR3 nucleotides: TGTGCCAGCAGCCAACCGGGACTAGCGGCCCAAGAGACCCAGTACTTC. It codes for CASSQPGLAAQETQYF.

This chain connects TRBV19 to TRBJ1-1, with 8 bases lining up with TRBD1. The germline V gene encodes CDR1 LNHDA and CDR2 SQIVND (reference sequence). The CDR3 contains 14 residues. V was pared by 8 bases and J by 4 bases, with 9 bases of the junction left unmatched. Written as DNA, the CDR3 is TGTGCCAGTTCAGGAGACAGGGGTGTCACTGAAGCTTTCTTT. This translates into CASSGDRGVTEAFF.

CDR3 in DNA: TGCGCCAGCAGCTTGTCGGTGCCAGATACGCAGTATTTT. Translation gives CASSLSVPDTQYF. V gene TRBV5-1 combines with J gene TRBJ2-3; D gene uncertain. Germline CDR1 SGHRS, CDR2 YFSETQ. The CDR3 has 13 amino acids. The V gene lost 1 base and the J gene lost 4 bases, with 7 bases spanning the gap.

The chain links TRBV10-2 to TRBJ2-1, with 8 bases lining up with TRBD1. The CDR3 is 15 amino acids. The V segment lost 2 bases and the J segment 2 bases; nucleotides outside the gene matches: 2. CDR1 WSHSY and CDR2 SAAADI come from the germline V gene. The CDR3 sequence: CASSERDRPYNEQFF. CDR3 sequence (DNA): TGCGCCAGCAGTGAGAGGGACAGGCCCTACAATGAGCAGTTCTTC.

This chain links TRBV3-1 (or the pseudogene TRBV3-2) with TRBJ2-7; 8 nucleotides line up with TRBD1. Germline V CDR1 and CDR2: LGHDT, YNNKEL (reference sequence). This CDR3 spans 16 amino acids. Trimming at V came to 1 base and at J to 5 bases, leaving 10 bases not matched to a gene. In DNA form, the CDR3 reads TGTGCCAGCAGCCAAGCCTCCGGGACAGGTAGCGACGAGCAGTACTTC. Its translation: CASSQASGTGSDEQYF.

The chain recombines TRBV5-1 with TRBJ1-4; D gene uncertain. The CDR3 has 14 amino acids. Trimming stripped 5 bases from V and 5 bases from J, with 13 bases between. Germline V gene data show CDR1 as SGHRS and CDR2 as YFSETQ. The CDR3 here is CASRAGPVNEKLFF. CDR3 sequence (DNA): TGCGCCAGCAGGGCGGGCCCTGTAAATGAAAAACTGTTTTTT.

The chain couples TRBV7-2 to TRBJ2-4; 7 nucleotides align to TRBD1. The germline V gene has CDR1 SGHTA and CDR2 FQGNSA. The CDR3 extends over 14 amino acids. The junction had 5 bases not matched to a gene; V was cut back by 3 bases and J by 6 bases. In DNA form, the CDR3 reads TGTGCCAGCAGCTTGACAGGGACCGGAAACATTCAGTACTTC. Protein: CASSLTGTGNIQYF. Looking up the rest from reference TRBV7-2 and TRBJ2-4 gives the full variable domain: GAGVSQSPSNKVTEKGKDVELRCDPISGHTALYWYRQSLGQGLEFLIYFQGNSAPDKSGLPSDRFSAERTGGSVSTLTIQRTQQEDSAVYLCASSLTGTGNIQYFGAGTRLSVL.

The rearrangement joins TRBV5-1 to TRBJ1-2, with a possible D match to TRBD1 (5 bases). The CDR3 contains 14 residues. Trimming left V 4 bases short and J 4 bases short, with 14 bases between. Germline V CDR1 and CDR2: SGHRS, YFSETQ. The CDR3 loop reads CASSPNIDSYGYTF. The DNA of the CDR3 is TGCGCCAGCAGCCCAAATATCGACAGCTATGGCTACACCTTC.

This clone was detected once. V gene TRBV4-1 combines with J gene TRBJ1-1; D gene uncertain. The CDR3 is made up of 13 amino acids. From germline, CDR1 is MGHRA and CDR2 YSYEKL. The V gene lost 3 bases and the J gene lost 2 bases, with 7 bases spanning the gap. DNA of the CDR3: TGCGCCAGCAGCCACTCAGGTAACACTGAAGCTTTCTTT. It translates to CASSHSGNTEAFF.

The chain carries TRBV11-2 and TRBJ1-1; D unclear. The V and J ends lost 3 bases and 1 base respectively, with 6 bases between them. The V gene's germline CDR1 is SGHAT and CDR2 FQNNGV. This CDR3 is built from 13 residues. The CDR3 here is CASSFAGNTEAFF. The CDR3 nucleotides are TGTGCCAGCAGCTTCGCGGGGAACACTGAAGCTTTCTTT.

The rearrangement joins TRBV2 to TRBJ2-6, with D tentatively TRBD2 (6 bases). Trimming removed 9 bases from V and 2 bases from J, with 17 bases in between. The V gene's germline CDR1 is SNHLY and CDR2 FYNNEI. This CDR3 has 16 amino acids. The CDR3: CARRRGNPTGANVLTF. The CDR3 nucleotides read TGTGCCAGACGACGGGGGAACCCCACTGGGGCCAACGTCCTGACTTTC. Drawing the rest from reference TRBV2 and TRBJ2-6, the complete variable domain is EPEVTQTPSHQVTQMGQEVILRCVPISNHLYFYWYRQILGQKVEFLVSFYNNEISEKSEIFDDQFSVERPDGSNFTLKIRSTKLEDSAMYFCARRRGNPTGANVLTFGAGSRLTVL.

This clone came up once. This rearrangement joins TRBV7-2 to TRBJ2-7, with D unclear. Trimming stripped 1 base from V and 3 bases from J, with 13 bases between. Germline CDR1 reads SGHTA; CDR2 reads FQGNSA. The CDR3 sequence is 15 residues long. CDR3 DNA sequence: TGTGCCAGCAGCTTAGGTCCCGGTTCAGGCTACGAGCAGTACTTC. Translation: CASSLGPGSGYEQYF.

The chain links TRBV28 to TRBJ2-5; tentative D call: TRBD2 (5 bases). The germline gives CDR1 MDHEN, CDR2 SYDVKM. The CDR3 spans 12 residues. V was pared by 8 bases and J by 2 bases, with 9 bases between. For the CDR3, the DNA is TGTGCCAGCTCAGGACTTCAAGAGACCCAGTACTTC. It encodes CASSGLQETQYF.

The J gene is TRBJ2-7, the V gene TRBV6-4; tentative D call: TRBD1 (7 bases). V was trimmed by 0 bases and J by 3 bases, leaving 27 bases between them. This CDR3 has 20 amino acids. Germline lookup yields CDR1 MRHNA and CDR2 SNTAGT. CDR3 amino acids: CASSDSTRGQNTWRVYEQYF. As DNA, the CDR3 is TGTGCCAGCAGTGACTCGACTAGGGGACAGAATACCTGGAGGGTCTACGAGCAGTACTTC.

In its sample, this clone was seen a few times. The rearrangement joins TRBV12-3 or TRBV12-4 to TRBJ1-2; TRBD1 is a possible D gene (6 bases). Trimming took 1 base from V and 7 from J, leaving 7 bases between them. This CDR3 comprises 12 residues. CDR3: CASSLETGGYTF. DNA for the CDR3: TGTGCCAGCAGTTTAGAGACAGGTGGCTACACCTTC.

V is TRBV9 and J is TRBJ1-6; no clear D gene. The CDR3 has 12 residues. Germline V lookup: CDR1 SGDLS, CDR2 YYNGEE. Deletions cut 8 bases from V and 0 bases from J, with 3 bases between. The CDR3 DNA reads as TGTGCCAGTAGCTCCTATAATTCACCCCTCCACTTT. Protein product: CASSSYNSPLHF.

The chain couples TRBV4-3 to TRBJ2-1; TRBD1 agrees at 7 bases. V lost 1 base and J lost 4; bases outside the gene matches: 4. The CDR3 is 15 amino acids. The germline gives CDR1 LGHNA, CDR2 YSLEER. The CDR3 DNA reads as TGCGCCAGCAGCCAAGGGGGACAGCCATACAATGAGCAGTTCTTC. Its protein is CASSQGGQPYNEQFF.

With regard to this clone: Distinct nucleotide sequences in the sample also encode this CDR3. The chain is built from TRBV18 and TRBJ1-2; 11 bases fit TRBD1. The germline V gene has CDR1 KGHSH and CDR2 LQKENI. The CDR3 runs 14 residues. V gave up 6 bases and J gave up 5 bases; unmatched junction bases: 5. The DNA for the CDR3 is TGTGCCAGCTCCCAAGGACAGGGGGCTTATGGCTACACCTTC. The encoded protein is CASSQGQGAYGYTF.

The chain recombines TRBV6-2 or TRBV6-3 with TRBJ1-5; 8 nucleotides align to TRBD1. Trimming at V came to 0 bases and at J to 2 bases, leaving 18 bases not matched to a gene. This CDR3 contains 21 residues. Germline assignment: CDR1 MNHEY and CDR2 SVGEGT. The CDR3, as DNA: TGTGCCAGCAGTTACTCGATCTGGTCGGGACAGGCCTCATTCGGCAATCAGCCCCAGCATTTT. Amino acids: CASSYSIWSGQASFGNQPQHF.

This chain joins TRBV29-1 and TRBJ2-3; TRBD2 aligns across 10 bases. This CDR3 spans 16 amino acids. Germline lookup yields CDR1 SQVTM and CDR2 ANQGSEA. The trim removed 1 base at V and 2 bases at J, leaving 6 bases unmatched. CDR3 loop: CSVEGPSGGATDTQYF. CDR3 coding DNA: TGCAGCGTTGAAGGGCCCAGCGGGGGGGCCACAGATACGCAGTATTTT.

The chain's CDR3 is CASRPILTGWNQPQHF. CDR3 in DNA: TGTGCCAGCAGACCGATACTGACAGGGTGGAATCAGCCCCAGCATTTT. The chain carries TRBV27 and TRBJ1-5, with 7 bases identical to TRBD1. The junction had 12 bases not matched to a gene; V was cut back by 6 bases and J by 4 bases. CDR1 is MNHEY, CDR2 SMNVEV, per germline (reference sequence). This CDR3 contains 16 residues.

This chain uses TRBV2 with TRBJ1-2, with D maybe TRBD1 (6 bases). The CDR3 length is 12 residues. Deletions cut 5 bases from V and 8 bases from J, with 12 bases between. From germline, CDR1 is SNHLY and CDR2 FYNNEI. The CDR3 DNA follows: TGTGCCAGCAGTCCCTCAGGGGCCGGCTACACCTTC. Its protein product is CASSPSGAGYTF.

V gene TRBV28 combines with J gene TRBJ2-2; 10 nucleotides agree with TRBD1. Germline-derived CDR1 and CDR2 are MDHEN and SYDVKM. With V trimmed by 2 bases and J by 5 bases, 2 bases remained unmatched. This CDR3 comprises 15 residues. The CDR3 DNA sequence: TGTGCCAGCAGTTTACGGGGACAGGGGACCGGGGAGCTGTTTTTT. It is translated as CASSLRGQGTGELFF.

The rearrangement uses TRBV7-9 and TRBJ1-2; D ambiguous. Germline-derived CDR1 and CDR2 are SEHNR and FQNEAQ (reference sequence). There are 13 residues in the CDR3. V was clipped by 1 base and J by 6 bases, with 9 bases between them. CDR3 bases: TGTGCCAGCAGCTTAGGCAGTGTCGATGGCTACACCTTC. This codes for CASSLGSVDGYTF.

The chain recombines TRBV5-1 with TRBJ2-7; 8 bases agree with TRBD2. Per the germline V gene, CDR1 is SGHRS and CDR2 is YFSETQ. V shed 0 bases and J 0 bases; nucleotides not matched to a gene: 14. The CDR3 spans 19 residues. The CDR3, as DNA: TGCGCCAGCAGCTTGGCCGTTGTGGTGGGACTAGACTACTCCTACGAGCAGTACTTC. Translating it yields CASSLAVVVGLDYSYEQYF.

This clone was detected only a few times. The chain carries TRBV2 and TRBJ1-2, with TRBD1 as a possible D gene (6 bases). Germline V gene sequence: CDR1 SNHLY, CDR2 FYNNEI. The V end lost 4 bases, the J end lost 4 bases, and 13 bases lay between the germline ends. This CDR3 comprises 14 residues. The CDR3 protein is CASSVRGSSYGYTF. CDR3 coding DNA: TGTGCCAGCAGTGTCAGGGGTTCCAGCTATGGCTACACCTTC.

This chain links TRBV4-2 with TRBJ2-1; 13 nucleotides match TRBD2. Germline trimming cut 0 bases from V and 9 bases from J; bases unmatched to any gene: 5. Germline values: CDR1 LGHNA, CDR2 YNFKEQ. The CDR3 sequence is 16 residues long. The CDR3 region has the DNA TGTGCCAGCAGCCAAGAAACTAGCGGGAGGGCAGGTGAGCAGTTCTTC. This encodes CASSQETSGRAGEQFF.

The rearrangement uses TRBV28 and TRBJ1-4; weak D call: TRBD1 (6 bases). CDR1 and CDR2 (germline): MDHEN, SYDVKM. There are 14 residues in the CDR3. V lost 7 bases to trimming and J lost 2 bases, with 11 bases between them. The CDR3 DNA reads as TGTGCCAGCAAAAGGGGGGGGACTAATGAAAAACTGTTTTTT. The encoded protein is CASKRGGTNEKLFF.

This chain links TRBV7-2 with TRBJ1-4; weak D call: TRBD1 (6 bases). CDR1 is SGHTA, CDR2 FQGNSA, per germline. This CDR3 has 14 residues. V lost 1 base and J 10 bases, leaving 13 bases between the germline ends. CDR3 sequence (DNA): TGTGCCAGCAGCTTAGAGGGGGAGTACGGAAAACTGTTTTTT. This encodes CASSLEGEYGKLFF.

The chain recombines TRBV19 with TRBJ2-6; 9 bases fit TRBD2. In germline, CDR1 is LNHDA, CDR2 SQIVND (reference sequence). Trimming cost V 4 bases and J 2 bases; bases outside gene matches: 12. The CDR3 has 19 residues. The CDR3 coding sequence is TGTGCCAGTAGTACAGGGTCTAGCGGGACCTCCACTGGGGCCAACGTCCTGACTTTC. Translation: CASSTGSSGTSTGANVLTF.